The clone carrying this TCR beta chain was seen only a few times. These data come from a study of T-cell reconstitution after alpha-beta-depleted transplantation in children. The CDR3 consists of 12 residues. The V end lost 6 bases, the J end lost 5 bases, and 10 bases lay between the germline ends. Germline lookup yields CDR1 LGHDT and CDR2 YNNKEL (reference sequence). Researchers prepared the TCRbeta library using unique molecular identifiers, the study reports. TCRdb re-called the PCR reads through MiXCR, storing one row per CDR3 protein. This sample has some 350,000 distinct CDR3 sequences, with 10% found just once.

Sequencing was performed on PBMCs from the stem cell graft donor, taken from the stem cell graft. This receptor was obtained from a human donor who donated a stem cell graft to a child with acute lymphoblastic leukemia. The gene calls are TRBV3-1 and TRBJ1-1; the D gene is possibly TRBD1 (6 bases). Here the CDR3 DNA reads TGTGCCAGCAGTTACAGGGTTACTGAAGCTTTCTTT. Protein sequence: CASSYRVTEAFF.